This TCR beta chain emerged from a study of cytomegalovirus exposure and HLA in healthy donors. This PCR relied on a set of 60 Vbeta primers and 13 Jbeta primers. Clones were sequenced by immunoSEQ multiplex PCR, and TCRdb holds only the in-frame ones, with some missing. The sample shows roughly 250,000 clones, approximately 80% of them seen only once. Turning to this clone: The antigen remains unidentified.

Study results and caveats: Researchers reported in a later analysis that a missense DCLRE1C variant was tied to TCR beta V- and J-gene trimming.

This receptor was taken from a girl aged 2-10 years in good health and CMV-seronegative. Sequenced: PBMCs.

CDR3 in DNA: TGCGCCAGCAGCGGGGGGGGATCCACCGGGGAGCTGTTTTTT. Translation gives CASSGGGSTGELFF. V and J are TRBV5-1 and TRBJ2-2; TRBD2 agrees at 7 bases. Germline V CDR1 and CDR2: SGHRS, YFSETQ. The CDR3 is 14 residues long. V was clipped by 4 bases and J by 4 bases; unmatched bases: 4.